This TCR beta chain was captured by sequencing in a study of T cell clonality in common variable immunodeficiency. The CDR3 has 14 amino acids. The V end was cut by 4 bases, the J end by 5 bases, with 17 bases between. CDR1 SQVTM and CDR2 ANQGSEA come from the germline V gene. Sequencing used immunoSEQ multiplex PCR; TCRdb keeps in-frame clones, though not all of them. The sample yields thousands of clones, without any singletons. Regarding the study as a whole: Reportedly, TCR beta sequences from common variable immunodeficiency showed fewer deletions and N-nucleotide insertions.

The table lists this clone with many counts. Its antigen remains unidentified. The read ends 3 residues shy of where the CDR3 ends; the end is completed using the germline J gene. The chain uses TRBV29-1 and TRBJ2-5, with D possibly TRBD2 on 5 matching bases. Sequencing was performed on peripheral blood mononuclear cells. The source is a human donor with common variable immunodeficiency. The sequenced CDR3 bases are TGCAGCGTTGCCCCGGGGTTTAATATCGAGACC. Translated: CSVAPGFNIET. The entire CDR3 sequence reads CSVAPGFNIETQYF.